Following are 4 T cell receptor beta chains from one sample sequenced in a study of cytomegalovirus exposure and HLA in healthy donors. PCR employed 60 Vbeta and 13 Jbeta primers. Repertoires were generated with immunoSEQ multiplex PCR, while TCRdb's copy carries only in-frame clones and drops some. The top ten clones hold more than 15% of a sample with approximately 110,000 clones, over 9.5% of them seen once. The sample taken for sequencing was PBMCs. These receptors came from a middle-aged man in good health and CMV-seropositive.

This chain links TRBV4-3 with TRBJ2-1, with 11 bases fitting TRBD2. After removal of 4 bases from V and 7 bases from J, the junction contained 9 bases not matched to a gene. The CDR3 is 16 amino acids. CDR1 is LGHNA and CDR2 is YSLEER in the germline V gene. The CDR3 here is CASSRTLAGVRNEQFF. The CDR3 bases are TGCGCCAGCAGCCGTACACTAGCGGGAGTTCGTAATGAGCAGTTCTTC.

The V and J genes are TRBV6-5 and TRBJ1-2; TRBD1 agrees at 11 bases. V was clipped by 2 bases and J by 8 bases; unmatched bases: 7. Germline assignment: CDR1 MNHEY and CDR2 SVGAGI. The CDR3 loop spans 15 amino acids. The CDR3 nucleotides read TGTGCCAGCAGTTACAGGGGACAGGGGGTTTACGGCTACACCTTC. This translates into CASSYRGQGVYGYTF.

The rearrangement links TRBV28 to TRBJ1-1, with TRBD1 as a possible D gene (6 bases). This CDR3 is built from 14 residues. The germline V gene has CDR1 MDHEN and CDR2 SYDVKM. V lost 5 bases to trimming and J lost 14 bases, with 24 bases between them. The CDR3 DNA follows: TGTGCCAGCAGTCCCGCGACAGGTTTGGTCTTTAAGTTCTTT. Its translation is CASSPATGLVFKFF.

The CDR3 DNA sequence: TGCAGCGGGGGGACAGCAACTAATGAAAAACTGTTTTTT. Its translation: CSGGTATNEKLFF. The V gene is TRBV29-1, the J gene TRBJ1-4; 7 bases are shared with TRBD1. After removal of 7 bases from V and 0 bases from J, the junction contained 2 bases not matched to a gene. Germline assignment: CDR1 SQVTM and CDR2 ANQGSEA. The CDR3 has 13 amino acids.